These 13 T cell receptor beta chains came from one sample sequenced in a study of blood T cell repertoires in COVID-19 (dated by TCRdb to about 2020). Library creation used the immunoSEQ multiplex PCR assay. The table comes from immuneACCESS by way of TCRdb, which keeps in-frame sequences with V and J called. Part of the clones is missing from these tables; in studies checked, under half for an unresolved V gene and the rest for unknown reasons. The sample yields 490,000 or so clones; roughly nine tenths were counted once. 6.5% to 9.5% of the sample is in the top ten clones. Sample: PBMCs or T cells enriched from blood (not recorded which). These receptors were taken from a woman aged 60 to 75 who had recovered from COVID-19.

The chain carries TRBV2 and TRBJ1-5; TRBD1 matches 7 bases. The V segment lost 0 bases and the J segment 3 bases; nucleotides outside the gene matches: 2. Germline V lookup: CDR1 SNHLY, CDR2 FYNNEI. The CDR3 sequence is 15 residues long. The CDR3 DNA sequence: TGTGCCAGCAGTGAAGCTGACAGGGACAATCAGCCCCAGCATTTT. Its protein is CASSEADRDNQPQHF.

The CDR3 DNA follows: TGCGCCAGCAGCTCCAAAAACACTGAAGCTTTCTTT. Translating gives CASSSKNTEAFF. V and J are TRBV5-1 and TRBJ1-1; D gene ambiguous. Trimming shortened V by 3 bases and J by 2 bases, and 5 bases separated the two germline ends. The germline CDR1 and CDR2 sequences are SGHRS and YFSETQ. There are 12 residues in the CDR3. The full variable domain, rest sourced from reference TRBV5-1 and TRBJ1-1, is KAGVTQTPRYLIKTRGQQVTLSCSPISGHRSVSWYQQTPGQGLQFLFEYFSETQRNKGNFPGRFSGRQFSNSRSEMNVSTLELGDSALYLCASSSKNTEAFFGQGTRLTVV.

The J gene is TRBJ1-1, the V gene TRBV6-5; D perhaps matches TRBD1 (6 bases). Germline CDR1 is MNHEY and CDR2 is SVGAGI. The CDR3 loop spans 14 amino acids. Trimming cost V 4 bases and J 1 base, with 10 bases left between them. The DNA of the CDR3 is TGTGCCAGCAGTTCGGCGACAGGGAACACTGAAGCTTTCTTT. It encodes CASSSATGNTEAFF.

This chain uses TRBV6-6 with TRBJ1-4; D may be TRBD1 (5 bases). Trimming shortened V by 10 bases and J by 4 bases, and 16 bases separated the two germline ends. This CDR3 has 14 amino acids. Germline-derived CDR1 and CDR2 are MNHNY and SVGAGI (reference sequence). The CDR3 bases are TGTGCCACCAGACCAGGGCCGGATAATGAAAAACTGTTTTTT. Translation gives CATRPGPDNEKLFF.

The rearrangement uses TRBV5-1 and TRBJ2-2; no reliable D call. The CDR3 sequence is 13 residues long. CDR1 and CDR2 (germline): SGHRS, YFSETQ. V lost 0 bases, J lost 6 bases, and 6 bases lay in between. The CDR3 loop reads CASSLASSGELFF. As DNA, the CDR3 is TGCGCCAGCAGCTTGGCCTCGTCCGGGGAGCTGTTTTTT.

The chain uses TRBV27 and TRBJ2-7; 12 nucleotides align to TRBD2. Germline V gene sequence: CDR1 MNHEY, CDR2 SMNVEV (reference sequence). Unmatched junction bases numbered 0, after V lost 8 bases and J lost 1 base. This CDR3 comprises 13 residues. The CDR3 loop reads CASGLAGSYEQYF. CDR3 bases: TGTGCCAGCGGACTAGCGGGGTCCTACGAGCAGTACTTC.

This chain links TRBV3-1 (or the pseudogene TRBV3-2) with TRBJ2-3, with TRBD1 matching over 9 bases. The CDR3 is 16 amino acids. CDR1 is LGHDT, CDR2 YNNKEL, per germline (reference sequence). Trimming cost V 5 bases and J 1 base; bases outside gene matches: 7. Written as DNA, the CDR3 is TGTGCCAGCAGCTCCGGGACAGGGAAGCGCACAGATACGCAGTATTTT. Its translation: CASSSGTGKRTDTQYF.

This rearrangement joins TRBV30 to TRBJ1-2, with D maybe TRBD1 (6 bases). V was shortened by 5 bases and J by 8 bases, with 15 bases between the two germline ends. The CDR3 extends over 12 amino acids. Looked up from germline, CDR1 is GTSNPN and CDR2 is SVGIG (reference sequence). The CDR3 region is CAWSTGYGGYTF. In DNA form, the CDR3 reads TGTGCCTGGTCCACAGGGTATGGAGGCTACACCTTC.

The chain has TRBV4-2 and TRBJ1-4, with TRBD1 matching 7 bases. The germline CDR1 and CDR2 sequences are LGHNA and YNFKEQ. This CDR3 comprises 16 residues. J gave up 7 bases and V 0 bases, and 8 bases lay outside the gene matches. The CDR3 sequence is CASSQDPQTGFEKLFF. CDR3 in DNA: TGTGCCAGCAGCCAAGATCCACAGACAGGGTTTGAAAAACTGTTTTTT.

The gene calls are TRBV6-5 and TRBJ1-1; D perhaps matches TRBD1 (6 bases). Germline V gene lookup returns CDR1 MNHEY and CDR2 SVGAGI. V lost 5 bases and J 0 bases, leaving 13 bases between the germline ends. CDR3 size: 15 residues. The CDR3 reads CASSHRVSMNTEAFF. DNA for the CDR3: TGTGCCAGCAGTCACAGGGTCAGCATGAACACTGAAGCTTTCTTT.

The V and J genes are TRBV6-4 and TRBJ1-6; 7 nucleotides align to TRBD1. Germline lookup yields CDR1 MRHNA and CDR2 SNTAGT. The V and J ends lost 2 bases and 6 bases, in that order; junction bases with no gene match: 10. The CDR3 covers 17 residues. Here the CDR3 DNA reads TGTGCCAGCAGTGACCCCCGTTTTCGGGACAGTAATTCACCCCTCCACTTT. Translation gives CASSDPRFRDSNSPLHF.

The chain couples TRBV4-1 to TRBJ1-5, with TRBD1 as a possible D gene (6 bases). V was cut by 4 bases and J by 7 bases, with 14 bases left in between. Germline CDR1 is MGHRA and CDR2 is YSYEKL. CDR3 size: 14 residues. The DNA of the CDR3 is TGCGCCAGCAGCCGCGGACAGTCGGAACAGCCCCAGCATTTT. As protein: CASSRGQSEQPQHF.

This chain connects TRBV3-1 (or the pseudogene TRBV3-2) to TRBJ2-2; 8 nucleotides agree with TRBD2. With V trimmed by 3 bases and J by 6 bases, 6 bases remained unmatched. Looked up from germline, CDR1 is LGHDT and CDR2 is YNNKEL (reference sequence). The CDR3 extends over 15 amino acids. The CDR3 DNA reads TGTGCCAGCAGCCAGGGACTAGGGGTGGCCGGGGAGCTGTTTTTT. Encoded protein: CASSQGLGVAGELFF.